This T cell receptor beta chain comes out of a study of blood T cell repertoires in COVID-19. Study-level information: Acute and convalescent COVID-19 specimens originated in the United States, Italy and Spain. T cells, B-cell-depleted T cells, or PBMCs supplied cDNA or gDNA.

The V and J ends lost 8 bases and 0 bases, in that order; junction bases with no gene match: 12. This CDR3 has 17 amino acids. In germline, CDR1 is LNHDA, CDR2 SQIVND (reference sequence). Authors' data handling: Amplification from reference gene primers served as the basis for estimated nucleated cell counts. Some clones are missing from TCRdb's copy, which holds only in-frame ones; the method was immunoSEQ multiplex PCR. Clone size and the V and J calls come from that table; the DNA yielded D and trimming. The sample has approximately 200,000 clones, roughly nine tenths seen once; the top ten hold 2.1%.

V is TRBV19 and J is TRBJ2-4; TRBD1 agrees at 8 bases. This sequence originates from a man in his sixties or seventies with active or convalescent COVID-19. Sequences were obtained from peripheral blood. The CDR3 spells CASRGTGVSLAKNIQYF. In nucleotides, the CDR3 is TGTGCCAGTCGCGGGACAGGAGTATCTCTAGCCAAAAACATTCAGTACTTC.